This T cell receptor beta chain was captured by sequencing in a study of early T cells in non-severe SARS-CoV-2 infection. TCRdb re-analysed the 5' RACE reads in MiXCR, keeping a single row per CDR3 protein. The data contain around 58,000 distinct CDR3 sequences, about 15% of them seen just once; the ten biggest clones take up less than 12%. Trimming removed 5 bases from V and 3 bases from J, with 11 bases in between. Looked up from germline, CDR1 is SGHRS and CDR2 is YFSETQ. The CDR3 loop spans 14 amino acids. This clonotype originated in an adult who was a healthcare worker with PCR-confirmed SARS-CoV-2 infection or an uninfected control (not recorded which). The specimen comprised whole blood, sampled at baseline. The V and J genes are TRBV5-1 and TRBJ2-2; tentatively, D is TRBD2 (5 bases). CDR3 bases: TGCGCCAGCAGGCCTTACGGGGACACCGGGGAGCTGTTTTTT. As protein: CASRPYGDTGELFF.